The source of this T cell receptor beta chain is a study of T cell responses to AZD1222 COVID-19 vaccine. The wider study: Pooled together were second doses at about 4 or about 12 weeks. Study conclusions and caveats: In the spike-specific TCR repertoire, nearly half reportedly target unmutated variant regions. The donor cohort was predominantly white British with a female majority, and clonal diversity may have been underestimated. Vaccination with two AZD1222 doses was followed by a rise in Spike-specific TCR breadth and depth.

The table lists this clone with a few counts. Its target is unknown. This table comes from immunoSEQ multiplex PCR, and its TCRdb copy is limited to in-frame clones, with some not included. The sample holds 95,000 to 150,000 clones, around 89% seen once. This CDR3 region has 16 residues. Germline V gene sequence: CDR1 SGHKS, CDR2 YYEKEE (reference sequence). V lost 4 bases to trimming and J lost 2 bases, with 18 bases between them. The material was peripheral blood, obtained on day 0 of AZD1222 vaccination. This TCR came from an adult in good health. This chain uses TRBV5-5 with TRBJ1-2; TRBD1 might be the D (6 bases). The CDR3 region has the DNA TGTGCCAGCAGCGACACTCGGCAGGGGAGGAACTATGGCTACACCTTC. Protein: CASSDTRQGRNYGYTF. The full variable domain, rest sourced from reference TRBV5-5 and TRBJ1-2, is DAGVTQSPTHLIKTRGQQVTLRCSPISGHKSVSWYQQVLGQGPQFIFQYYEKEERGRGNFPDRFSARQFPNYSSELNVNALLLGDSALYLCASSDTRQGRNYGYTFGSGTRLTVV.